These 27 T cell receptor beta chains came from one sample sequenced in a study of shared clonotypes between healthy human individuals (dated by TCRdb to the early 2020s). Library preparation was by the immunoSEQ multiplex PCR assay. TCRdb holds this immuneACCESS table with in-frame rearrangements only. Some clones are missing; in checked studies, unresolved V genes explain under half, and the rest has no known cause. The sample table records around 2,000,000 clones; 85% to 95% of these occur just once. In total, the top ten clones hold 0.1% to 0.15% of the sample. The source material was naive CD4+ T cells sorted from blood. What this sample's cell subset or site label stands for: CD45RA+ positively selected. These receptors all stem from a man younger than 35 in good health.

The chain employs TRBV9 and TRBJ2-6; D remains unclear. CDR1 is SGDLS, CDR2 YYNGEE, per germline. The CDR3 has 14 residues. The V end lost 7 bases, the J end lost 1 base, and 9 bases lay between the germline ends. The CDR3 loop reads CASGLGSGANVLTF. The CDR3, as DNA: TGTGCCAGCGGCTTGGGTTCTGGGGCCAACGTCCTGACTTTC.

For the CDR3, the DNA is TGCGCCAGCAGCTTGCAGAGTCGGGATCAGCCCCAGCATTTT. This sequence encodes CASSLQSRDQPQHF. V and J are TRBV5-1 and TRBJ1-5; D is unresolved. Trimming pared 1 base from V and 5 bases from J, leaving 10 bases between. The CDR3 length is 14 residues. Germline assignment: CDR1 SGHRS and CDR2 YFSETQ.

The genes are TRBV7-9 and TRBJ1-6; perhaps TRBD1 as D (5 bases). V lost 9 bases to trimming and J lost 6 bases, with 18 bases between them. Germline V gene lookup returns CDR1 SEHNR and CDR2 FQNEAQ (reference sequence). The CDR3 is 15 residues long. This chain's CDR3 is CASSDGTGGNSPLHF. CDR3 in DNA: TGTGCCAGTTCGGACGGAACGGGGGGTAATTCACCCCTCCACTTT. Full variable domain (missing parts from reference TRBV7-9 and TRBJ1-6): DTGVSQNPRHKITKRGQNVTFRCDPISEHNRLYWYRQTLGQGPEFLTYFQNEAQLEKSRLLSDRFSAERPKGSFSTLEIQRTEQGDSAMYLCASSDGTGGNSPLHFGNGTRLTVT.

The gene calls are TRBV10-1 and TRBJ2-2, with D unresolved. The CDR3 is 15 residues long. Trimming left V 2 bases short and J 6 bases short, with 13 bases between. Germline V gene sequence: CDR1 WNHNN, CDR2 SYGVQD (reference sequence). The CDR3 is CASSELSVGAGELFF. CDR3 DNA: TGCGCCAGCAGTGAGCTGAGCGTGGGCGCCGGGGAGCTGTTTTTT.

As DNA, the CDR3 is TGTGCCAGCAGCCCCACCACGGGACAGAGGACCGGGGAGCTGTTTTTT. It codes for CASSPTTGQRTGELFF. The V call is TRBV5-4, the J call TRBJ2-2, with TRBD1 matching over 7 bases. This CDR3 has 16 residues. Germline CDR1 and CDR2: SGHNT and YYREEE (reference sequence). Unmatched junction bases numbered 11, after V lost 4 bases and J lost 5 bases.

The V call is TRBV18, the J call TRBJ1-5; D is undetermined. CDR3 length: 16 amino acids. The germline CDR1 and CDR2 sequences are KGHSH and LQKENI. V lost 4 bases and J lost 9, with 22 bases in between. CDR3 bases: TGTGCCAGCTCACTCCTCGGGCCGGGAATGGTTTTGCCCCAGCATTTT. It yields the protein CASSLLGPGMVLPQHF.

Worth noting for this clone: Other DNA sequences in this sample translate to the same CDR3. J is TRBJ2-7 and V is TRBV11-2; D may be TRBD1 (8 bases). The CDR3 consists of 15 residues. Germline V gene data show CDR1 as SGHAT and CDR2 as FQNNGV. With 0 bases removed from V and 1 base from J, the gap between germline ends came to 10 bases. CDR3 loop: CASSLEQGGSYEQYF. CDR3 bases: TGTGCCAGCAGCTTAGAACAGGGGGGGTCCTACGAGCAGTACTTC.

The chain links TRBV6-5 to TRBJ1-2, with TRBD1 matching over 9 bases. Per the germline V gene, CDR1 is MNHEY and CDR2 is SVGAGI. The CDR3 length is 16 residues. Trimming removed 4 bases from V and 3 bases from J; junction bases left unmatched: 9. The CDR3 DNA sequence: TGTGCCAGCAGTTCCGGGACAGGGCTCAAGGACTATGGCTACACCTTC. It encodes CASSSGTGLKDYGYTF.

V is TRBV18 and J is TRBJ1-1; D perhaps matches TRBD1 (5 bases). Trimming pared 1 base from V and 3 bases from J, leaving 12 bases between. Germline lookup yields CDR1 KGHSH and CDR2 LQKENI. This CDR3 spans 15 amino acids. Here the CDR3 reads CASSPRGRAYTEAFF. The CDR3 bases are TGTGCCAGCTCACCACGGGGCAGGGCATACACTGAAGCTTTCTTT. Full variable domain (missing parts from reference TRBV18 and TRBJ1-1): NAGVMQNPRHLVRRRGQEARLRCSPMKGHSHVYWYRQLPEEGLKFMVYLQKENIIDESGMPKERFSAEFPKEGPSILRIQQVVRGDSAAYFCASSPRGRAYTEAFFGQGTRLTVV.

This sequence joins TRBV6-5 and TRBJ2-3; no clear D gene. V was trimmed by 8 bases and J by 2 bases, leaving 11 bases between them. There are 13 residues in the CDR3. CDR1 is MNHEY, CDR2 SVGAGI, per germline. The CDR3 region is CASAVGFTDTQYF. The CDR3 nucleotides are TGTGCCAGCGCGGTCGGGTTCACAGATACGCAGTATTTT.

This rearrangement joins TRBV28 to TRBJ2-4; D tentatively fits TRBD1 or TRBD2 (5 bases each). This CDR3 has 14 residues. The germline V and J ends were trimmed by 5 bases and 8 bases, with 16 bases remaining between them. Germline V lookup: CDR1 MDHEN, CDR2 SYDVKM. The CDR3 nucleotides read TGTGCCAGCAGTCCCCAGGGAGTGGGCGACATTCAGTACTTC. This codes for CASSPQGVGDIQYF.

J is TRBJ1-2 and V is TRBV18, with TRBD1 matching 9 bases. The ends lost 3 bases at V and 7 bases at J; junction bases unmatched: 12. The CDR3 runs to 16 residues. Germline V gives CDR1 KGHSH, CDR2 LQKENI. CDR3 coding DNA: TGTGCCAGCTCACCGCTATCCGGACAGGGGATTCTTGGCTACACCTTC. Translated: CASSPLSGQGILGYTF.

V usage is TRBV6-6 and J usage is TRBJ1-4; TRBD1 is a possible D gene (5 bases). Germline V gives CDR1 MNHNY, CDR2 SVGAGI (reference sequence). This CDR3 contains 16 residues. The V end lost 0 bases, the J end lost 5 bases, and 13 bases lay between the germline ends. As DNA, the CDR3 is TGTGCCAGCAGTTACTCAGGCGGGGCCCCGAATGAAAAACTGTTTTTT. It specifies CASSYSGGAPNEKLFF.

The rearrangement links TRBV2 to TRBJ1-4; 9 bases map to TRBD1. CDR1 and CDR2 from the germline V gene are SNHLY and FYNNEI. Trimming at V came to 5 bases and at J to 6 bases, leaving 7 bases not matched to a gene. The length of the CDR3 is 15 residues. The CDR3 sequence: CASSNPGQGDEKLFF. The CDR3, as DNA: TGTGCCAGCAGTAATCCGGGACAGGGCGATGAAAAACTGTTTTTT.

This clone was detected once. The chain recombines TRBV9 with TRBJ2-7, with TRBD2 matching over 10 bases. From germline, CDR1 is SGDLS and CDR2 YYNGEE. V shed 7 bases, J shed 3 bases, and the junction held 10 bases outside the gene matches. This CDR3 is 15 amino acids long. CDR3 in amino acids: CASASGASGSYEQYF. CDR3 DNA: TGTGCCAGCGCGTCTGGGGCTAGCGGGAGCTACGAGCAGTACTTC.

V usage is TRBV6-5 and J usage is TRBJ1-3; TRBD1 matches at 11 bases. This CDR3 has 14 amino acids. From germline, CDR1 is MNHEY and CDR2 SVGAGI. J lost 4 bases, V lost 6 bases, and 2 bases had no gene match. CDR3 bases: TGTGCCAGCAGAGGGACAGGGGGAGGAAACACCATATATTTT. This gives the protein CASRGTGGGNTIYF.

The chain uses TRBV6-6 and TRBJ2-1; 10 bases map to TRBD2. Looked up from germline, CDR1 is MNHNY and CDR2 is SVGAGI (reference sequence). CDR3 size: 15 residues. V was pared by 2 bases and J by 8 bases, with 6 bases of the junction left unmatched. The CDR3 nucleotides read TGTGCCAGCAGTTACGTCCTAGCGGGAGCCGATGAGCAGTTCTTC. This encodes CASSYVLAGADEQFF.

The V call is TRBV2, the J call TRBJ1-4, with 8 bases aligning to TRBD1. Trimming removed 5 bases from V and 8 bases from J; junction bases left unmatched: 7. This CDR3 is 14 amino acids long. Germline V lookup: CDR1 SNHLY, CDR2 FYNNEI. CDR3 nucleotides: TGTGCCAGCAGTTTCAGGGGGCTGGGCGAAAAACTGTTTTTT. Amino acids: CASSFRGLGEKLFF.

The chain combines TRBV10-3 with TRBJ2-2; 9 nucleotides match TRBD1. This CDR3 region has 14 residues. Trimming cost V 9 bases and J 3 bases; bases outside gene matches: 5. Germline CDR1 is ENHRY and CDR2 is SYGVKD. DNA of the CDR3: TGTGCCATGGGGGGACAGGGAGACACCGGGGAGCTGTTTTTT. Protein product: CAMGGQGDTGELFF.

J is TRBJ1-3 and V is TRBV11-2; 9 nucleotides agree with TRBD1. Germline V gives CDR1 SGHAT, CDR2 FQNNGV. The J segment lost 0 bases and the V segment lost 3 bases, leaving 6 bases of the junction unmatched. The CDR3 is made up of 17 amino acids. CDR3 DNA: TGTGCCAGCAGCTTTTCCACAGGGGGCTCCTCTGGAAACACCATATATTTT. Protein sequence: CASSFSTGGSSGNTIYF.

The rearrangement links TRBV9 to TRBJ2-3; 7 bases align to TRBD1. The CDR3 spans 14 residues. The V segment lost 3 bases and the J segment 4 bases; nucleotides outside the gene matches: 5. CDR1 and CDR2 (germline): SGDLS, YYNGEE. The CDR3 sequence: CASSATGFADTQYF. The CDR3 DNA sequence: TGTGCCAGCAGCGCGACAGGGTTCGCAGATACGCAGTATTTT.

The V gene is TRBV7-2, the J gene TRBJ2-2; D may be TRBD2 (5 bases). Germline V gene sequence: CDR1 SGHTA, CDR2 FQGNSA. This CDR3 spans 14 amino acids. The ends were cut back, 5 bases at V and 5 bases at J, with 12 bases in the middle. CDR3 DNA sequence: TGTGCCAGCAGCCGCGGGCAGGTTACCGGGGAGCTGTTTTTT. Its protein product is CASSRGQVTGELFF.

J is TRBJ2-2 and V is TRBV4-3, with a weak D call TRBD2 (6 bases). The V gene's germline CDR1 is LGHNA and CDR2 YSLEER. V lost 5 bases to trimming and J lost 2 bases, with 15 bases between them. This CDR3 region has 16 residues. The CDR3 here is CASSSRDFLNTGELFF. CDR3 sequence (DNA): TGCGCCAGCAGCTCTCGGGACTTCCTAAACACCGGGGAGCTGTTTTTT.

This chain joins TRBV5-1 and TRBJ2-1, with 12 bases that match TRBD2. V was clipped by 7 bases and J by 7 bases; unmatched bases: 6. This CDR3 has 14 amino acids. The germline V gene has CDR1 SGHRS and CDR2 YFSETQ. CDR3 region: CASGPTSGRNEQFF. CDR3 DNA sequence: TGCGCCAGCGGGCCGACTAGCGGGAGAAATGAGCAGTTCTTC.

The V gene is TRBV18, the J gene TRBJ2-3, with D perhaps matching TRBD2 (5 bases). The CDR3 has 16 amino acids. Germline V gene lookup returns CDR1 KGHSH and CDR2 LQKENI. Trimming removed 3 bases from V and 1 base from J, with 14 bases in between. This CDR3 is CASSPKAAFGTDTQYF. The CDR3 region has the DNA TGTGCCAGCTCACCGAAAGCGGCTTTCGGCACAGATACGCAGTATTTT.

The V call is TRBV5-1, the J call TRBJ2-7; a possible D gene is TRBD2 (6 bases). Germline-derived CDR1 and CDR2 are SGHRS and YFSETQ. CDR3 length: 13 amino acids. V lost 7 bases, J lost 0 bases, and 11 bases lay in between. CDR3 region: CASHHGSSYEQYF. The CDR3 DNA follows: TGCGCCAGCCATCACGGGAGCTCCTACGAGCAGTACTTC. Full variable domain (remainder filled in from reference TRBV5-1 and TRBJ2-7): KAGVTQTPRYLIKTRGQQVTLSCSPISGHRSVSWYQQTPGQGLQFLFEYFSETQRNKGNFPGRFSGRQFSNSRSEMNVSTLELGDSALYLCASHHGSSYEQYFGPGTRLTVT.

The chain has TRBV6-1 and TRBJ1-4; TRBD1 matches at 7 bases. CDR1 and CDR2 from the germline V gene are MNHNS and SASEGT. V lost 4 bases, J lost 1 base, and 12 bases stayed unmatched. There are 18 residues in the CDR3. CDR3 protein: CASSGSGTARLTNEKLFF. In DNA form, the CDR3 reads TGTGCCAGCAGTGGATCCGGGACAGCGAGACTAACTAATGAAAAACTGTTTTTT.